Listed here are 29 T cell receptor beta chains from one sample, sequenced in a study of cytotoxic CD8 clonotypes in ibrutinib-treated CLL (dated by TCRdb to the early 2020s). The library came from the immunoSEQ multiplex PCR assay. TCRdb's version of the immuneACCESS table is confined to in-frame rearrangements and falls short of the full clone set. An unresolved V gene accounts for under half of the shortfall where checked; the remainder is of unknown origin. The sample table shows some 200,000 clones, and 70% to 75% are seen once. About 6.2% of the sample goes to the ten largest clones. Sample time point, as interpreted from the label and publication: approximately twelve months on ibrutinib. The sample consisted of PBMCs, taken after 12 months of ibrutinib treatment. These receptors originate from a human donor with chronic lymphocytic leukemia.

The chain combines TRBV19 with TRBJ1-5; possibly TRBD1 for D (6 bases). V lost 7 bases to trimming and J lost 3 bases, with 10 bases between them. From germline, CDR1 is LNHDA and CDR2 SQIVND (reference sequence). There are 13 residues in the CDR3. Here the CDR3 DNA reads TGTGCCAGTATAGGGGGGTTCAATCAGCCCCAGCATTTT. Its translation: CASIGGFNQPQHF.

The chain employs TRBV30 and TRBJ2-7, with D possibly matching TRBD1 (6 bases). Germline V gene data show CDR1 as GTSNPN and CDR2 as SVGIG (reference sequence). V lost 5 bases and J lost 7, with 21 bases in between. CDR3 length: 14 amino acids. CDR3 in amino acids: CAWAPDSRLKEQYF. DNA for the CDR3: TGTGCCTGGGCCCCGGACAGTAGGCTCAAAGAGCAGTACTTC.

The CDR3 nucleotides are TGTGCCAGCATAGGGGGATCCTACGAGCAGTACTTC. Protein: CASIGGSYEQYF. The rearrangement uses TRBV2 and TRBJ2-7; D possibly corresponds to TRBD1 (6 bases). This CDR3 contains 12 residues. The V end lost 7 bases, the J end lost 1 base, and 8 bases lay between the germline ends. CDR1 and CDR2 (germline): SNHLY, FYNNEI.

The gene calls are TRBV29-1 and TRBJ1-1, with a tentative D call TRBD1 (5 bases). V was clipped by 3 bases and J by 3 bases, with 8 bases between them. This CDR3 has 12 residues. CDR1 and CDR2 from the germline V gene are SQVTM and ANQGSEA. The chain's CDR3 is CSVEKGYTEAFF. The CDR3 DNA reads TGCAGCGTTGAGAAGGGGTACACTGAAGCTTTCTTT.

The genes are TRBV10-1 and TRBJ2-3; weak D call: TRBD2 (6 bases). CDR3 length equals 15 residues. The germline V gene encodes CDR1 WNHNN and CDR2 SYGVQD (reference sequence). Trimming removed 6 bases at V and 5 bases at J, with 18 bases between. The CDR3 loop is CASREGPPGIDTQYF. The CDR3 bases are TGCGCCAGCAGGGAGGGACCCCCGGGGATAGATACGCAGTATTTT.

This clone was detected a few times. CDR3 coding DNA: TGCGCCAGCAGTGGACAGTCGAGGAATTCACCCCTCCACTTT. Translated, it gives CASSGQSRNSPLHF. V gene TRBV10-1 combines with J gene TRBJ1-6; a possible D gene is TRBD1 (5 bases). The germline V gene encodes CDR1 WNHNN and CDR2 SYGVQD (reference sequence). The CDR3 length is 14 residues. V was pared by 4 bases and J by 7 bases, with 11 bases between.

As DNA, the CDR3 is TGTGCCAGCAGCCACCGGGACAGGGTTAATCAGCCCCAGCATTTT. It translates to CASSHRDRVNQPQHF. The rearrangement uses TRBV28 and TRBJ1-5; 9 bases match TRBD1. Germline assignment: CDR1 MDHEN and CDR2 SYDVKM. The V segment lost 6 bases and the J segment 4 bases; nucleotides outside the gene matches: 7. The CDR3 length is 15 residues.

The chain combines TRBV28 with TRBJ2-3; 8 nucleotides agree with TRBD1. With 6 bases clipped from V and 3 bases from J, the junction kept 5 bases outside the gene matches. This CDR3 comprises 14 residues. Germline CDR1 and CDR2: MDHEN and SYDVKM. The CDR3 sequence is CASSRRQGTDTQYF. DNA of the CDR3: TGTGCCAGCAGCCGCAGACAGGGGACAGATACGCAGTATTTT.

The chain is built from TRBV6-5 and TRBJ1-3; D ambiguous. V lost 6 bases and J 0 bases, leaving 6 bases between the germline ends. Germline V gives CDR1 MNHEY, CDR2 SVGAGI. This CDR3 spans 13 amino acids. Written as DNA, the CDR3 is TGTGCCAGCAGATGGTCCTCTGGAAACACCATATATTTT. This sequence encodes CASRWSSGNTIYF.

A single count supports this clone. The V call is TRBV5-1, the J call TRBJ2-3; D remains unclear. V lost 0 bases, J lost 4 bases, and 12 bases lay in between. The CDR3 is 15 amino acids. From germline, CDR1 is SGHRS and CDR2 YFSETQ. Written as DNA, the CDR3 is TGCGCCAGCAGCTTGGCCGGGCGATCCCCAGATACGCAGTATTTT. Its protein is CASSLAGRSPDTQYF.

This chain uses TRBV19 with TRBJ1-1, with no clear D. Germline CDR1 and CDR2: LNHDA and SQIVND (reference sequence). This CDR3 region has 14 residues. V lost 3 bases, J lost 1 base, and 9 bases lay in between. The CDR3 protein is CASSMGRRNTEAFF. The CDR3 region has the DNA TGTGCCAGTAGTATGGGCAGGAGGAACACTGAAGCTTTCTTT.

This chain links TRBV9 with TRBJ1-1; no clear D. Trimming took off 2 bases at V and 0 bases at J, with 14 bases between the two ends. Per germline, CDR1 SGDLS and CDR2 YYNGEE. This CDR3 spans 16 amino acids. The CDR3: CASSVARGPMNTEAFF. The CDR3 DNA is TGTGCCAGCAGCGTTGCCCGAGGACCGATGAACACTGAAGCTTTCTTT.

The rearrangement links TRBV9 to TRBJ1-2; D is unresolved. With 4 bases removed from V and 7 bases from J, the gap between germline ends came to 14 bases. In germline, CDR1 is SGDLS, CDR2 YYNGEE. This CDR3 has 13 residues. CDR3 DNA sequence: TGTGCCAGCAGCCCAAATTCCGCTCGTGGCTACACCTTC. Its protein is CASSPNSARGYTF.

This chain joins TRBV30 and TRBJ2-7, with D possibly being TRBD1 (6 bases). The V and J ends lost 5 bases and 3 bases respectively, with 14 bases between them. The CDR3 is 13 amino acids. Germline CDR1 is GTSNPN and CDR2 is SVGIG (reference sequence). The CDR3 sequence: CAWGRSGVYEQYF. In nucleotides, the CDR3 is TGTGCCTGGGGGCGCTCAGGGGTCTACGAGCAGTACTTC.

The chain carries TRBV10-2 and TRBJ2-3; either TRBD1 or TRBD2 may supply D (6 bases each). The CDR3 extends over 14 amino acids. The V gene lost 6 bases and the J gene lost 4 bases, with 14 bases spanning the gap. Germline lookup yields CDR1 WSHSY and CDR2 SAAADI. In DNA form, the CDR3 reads TGCGCCAGCAGAACAGGGTCGGGGGCAGATACGCAGTATTTT. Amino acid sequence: CASRTGSGADTQYF.

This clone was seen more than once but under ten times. CDR3 residues: CASSYSIYDDGQPQHF. For the CDR3, the DNA is TGTGCCAGCAGTTACTCGATCTATGACGACGGCCAGCCCCAGCATTTT. The rearrangement uses TRBV6-5 and TRBJ1-5; D unclear. The germline CDR1 and CDR2 sequences are MNHEY and SVGAGI. The CDR3 length is 16 residues. Between the trimmed V and J ends, which lost 0 bases and 7 bases, there was a span of 16 bases.

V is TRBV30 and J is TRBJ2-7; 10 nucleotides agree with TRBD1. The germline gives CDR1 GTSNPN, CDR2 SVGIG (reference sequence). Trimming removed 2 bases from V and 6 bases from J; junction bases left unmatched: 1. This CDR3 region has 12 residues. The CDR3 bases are TGTGCCTGGAGTAGGGACAGGGGCGAGCAGTACTTC. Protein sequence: CAWSRDRGEQYF.

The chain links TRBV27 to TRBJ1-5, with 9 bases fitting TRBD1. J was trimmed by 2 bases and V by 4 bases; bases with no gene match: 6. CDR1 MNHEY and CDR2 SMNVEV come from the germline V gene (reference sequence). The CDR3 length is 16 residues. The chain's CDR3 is CASSSDRGGGNQPQHF. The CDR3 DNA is TGTGCCAGCAGTTCGGACAGGGGAGGGGGCAATCAGCCCCAGCATTTT.

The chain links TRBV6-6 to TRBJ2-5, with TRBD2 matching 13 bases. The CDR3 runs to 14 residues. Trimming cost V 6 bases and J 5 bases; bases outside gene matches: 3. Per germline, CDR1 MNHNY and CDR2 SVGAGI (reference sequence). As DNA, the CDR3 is TGTGCCAGCAGCCGACTAGCGGGAGGTGAGACCCAGTACTTC. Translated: CASSRLAGGETQYF.

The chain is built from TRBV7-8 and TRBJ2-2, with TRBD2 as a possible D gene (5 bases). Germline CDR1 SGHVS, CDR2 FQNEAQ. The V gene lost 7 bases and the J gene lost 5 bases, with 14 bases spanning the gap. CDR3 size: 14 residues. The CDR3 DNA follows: TGTGCCAGCACCCCCTGGGAGCCAACCGGGGAGCTGTTTTTT. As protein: CASTPWEPTGELFF.

The CDR3 sequence is CASSGQGTDTQYF. The CDR3 nucleotides are TGTGCCAGCAGTGGCCAGGGCACAGATACGCAGTATTTT. This chain connects TRBV27 to TRBJ2-3, with no clear D. V was shortened by 5 bases and J by 1 base, with 7 bases between the two germline ends. Germline CDR1 reads MNHEY; CDR2 reads SMNVEV (reference sequence). The CDR3 sequence is 13 residues long.

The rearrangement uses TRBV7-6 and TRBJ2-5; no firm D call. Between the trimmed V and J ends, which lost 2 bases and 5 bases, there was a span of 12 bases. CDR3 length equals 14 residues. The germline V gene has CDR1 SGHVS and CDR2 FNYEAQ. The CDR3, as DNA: TGTGCCAGCAGCTTACTAGGGCTAGGGGAGACCCAGTACTTC. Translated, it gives CASSLLGLGETQYF.

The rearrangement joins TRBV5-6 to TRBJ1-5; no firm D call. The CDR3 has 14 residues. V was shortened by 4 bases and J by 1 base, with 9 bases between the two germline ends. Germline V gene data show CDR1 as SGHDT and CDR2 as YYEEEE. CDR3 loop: CASSLGWSNQPQHF. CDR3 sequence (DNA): TGTGCCAGCAGCCTAGGGTGGAGCAATCAGCCCCAGCATTTT.

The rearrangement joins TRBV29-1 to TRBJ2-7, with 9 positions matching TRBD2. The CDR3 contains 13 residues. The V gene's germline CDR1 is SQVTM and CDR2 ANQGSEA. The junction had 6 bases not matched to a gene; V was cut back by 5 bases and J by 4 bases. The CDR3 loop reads CSVRNSGSYEQYF. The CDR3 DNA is TGCAGCGTTAGGAATAGCGGGAGTTACGAGCAGTACTTC.

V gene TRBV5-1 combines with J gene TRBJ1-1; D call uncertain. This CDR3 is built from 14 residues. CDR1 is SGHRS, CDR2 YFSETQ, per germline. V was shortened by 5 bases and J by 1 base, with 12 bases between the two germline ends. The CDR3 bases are TGCGCCAGCAGACCGGAACGTTCGAACACTGAAGCTTTCTTT. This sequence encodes CASRPERSNTEAFF.

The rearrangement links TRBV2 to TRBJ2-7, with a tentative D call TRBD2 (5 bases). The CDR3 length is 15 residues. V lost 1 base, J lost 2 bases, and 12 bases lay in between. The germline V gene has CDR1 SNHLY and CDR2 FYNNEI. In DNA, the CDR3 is TGTGCCAGCAGTGAAGGGGTGCCCGGGGCCTACGAGCAGTACTTC. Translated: CASSEGVPGAYEQYF.

CDR3: CASRFGQENTGELFF. The CDR3 DNA sequence: TGTGCCAGCAGGTTTGGGCAGGAGAACACCGGGGAGCTGTTTTTT. The chain has TRBV5-5 and TRBJ2-2; no clear D gene. From germline, CDR1 is SGHKS and CDR2 YYEKEE (reference sequence). The CDR3 contains 15 residues. Trimming pared 5 bases from V and 1 base from J, leaving 12 bases between.

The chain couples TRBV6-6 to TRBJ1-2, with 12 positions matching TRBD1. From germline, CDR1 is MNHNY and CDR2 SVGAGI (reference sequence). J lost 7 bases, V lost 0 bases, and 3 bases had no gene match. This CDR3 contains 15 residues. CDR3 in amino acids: CASSYSRGQGAGYTF. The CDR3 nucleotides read TGTGCCAGCAGTTACTCGAGGGGACAGGGGGCTGGCTACACCTTC.

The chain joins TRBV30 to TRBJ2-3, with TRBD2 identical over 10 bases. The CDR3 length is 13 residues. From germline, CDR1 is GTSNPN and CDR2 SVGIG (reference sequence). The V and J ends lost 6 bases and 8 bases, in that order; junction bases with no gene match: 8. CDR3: CACASGGSSTQYF. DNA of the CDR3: TGTGCCTGCGCTAGCGGGGGCTCCTCTACGCAGTATTTT. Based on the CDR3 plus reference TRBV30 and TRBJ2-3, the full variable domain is SQTIHQWPATLVQPVGSPLSLECTVEGTSNPNLYWYRQAAGRGLQLLFYSVGIGQISSEVPQNLSASRPQDRQFILSSKKLLLSDSGFYLCACASGGSSTQYFGPGTRLTVL.